This T cell receptor beta chain was retrieved from a study of CXCR3-negative and CXCR3-positive naive CD8 T cells. General study findings and limits: For CXCR3-positive naive cells, TRB CDR3s were more hydrophobic than those of CXCR3-negative naive cells. Similar TRBV-TRBJ gene usage was seen in naive CXCR3-negative and CXCR3-positive cells, but not in memory cells.

Germline CDR1 is MNHNY and CDR2 is SVGAGI (reference sequence). This CDR3 region has 14 residues. As to this clonotype: Its antigen is unidentified.

5' RACE that incorporated UMI labels was used to prepare the TRB cDNA libraries. Using the 5' RACE reads, TCRdb records one entry per CDR3 protein without DNA. The listing contains about 53,000 distinct CDR3 sequences. The sequenced material came from naive CXCR3- CD8+ T cells from blood. Subset reported: CD45RO-CCR7+CD27+CD95- naive CD8+ T cells lacking CXCR3 (TNR3-). The TCR sequence derives from a human donor in good health. Some clones in this sample may be carry-over from other donors' samples. The genes are TRBV6-6 and TRBJ2-7; TCRdb's D gene call, TRBD2, goes unchecked for lack of DNA. The CDR3 loop is CASILGLAHYEQYF.